These 21 T cell receptor beta chains share one sample of origin, sequenced in a study of T cell responses to AZD1222 COVID-19 vaccine (dated by TCRdb to the early 2020s). The library was produced with the immunoSEQ multiplex PCR assay. Entries here come from immuneACCESS through TCRdb and include only in-frame sequences with V and J called. Some clones fail to appear in such tables; in the studies checked, an unresolved V gene covers under half of the shortfall, and the cause of the remainder is unknown. Counted in this sample were about 150,000 clones; around 85% of them appeared once. The biggest ten clones account for about 5% of the sample. This specimen's time point label, interpreted: baseline before first vaccination. What the treatment or condition label conveys for this sample: meningococcal conjugate vaccine given as trial control. Sequencing was performed on peripheral blood, taken on day 0 of MenACWY control vaccination. The receptors originated from an adult in good health.

The rearrangement uses TRBV5-1 and TRBJ1-1; the D gene is possibly TRBD1 (5 bases). The V gene's germline CDR1 is SGHRS and CDR2 YFSETQ. There are 15 residues in the CDR3. Trimming took off 4 bases at V and 1 base at J, with 14 bases between the two ends. The CDR3 loop is CASSPPPGKNTEAFF. The DNA of the CDR3 is TGCGCCAGCAGCCCCCCACCAGGGAAGAACACTGAAGCTTTCTTT.

The genes are TRBV28 and TRBJ2-2; D is ambiguous. Trimming took 8 bases from V and 3 from J, leaving 10 bases between them. This CDR3 is 13 amino acids long. CDR1 and CDR2 from the germline V gene are MDHEN and SYDVKM. CDR3 sequence reads: CASGVIYTGELFF. CDR3 DNA sequence: TGTGCCAGCGGCGTAATATACACCGGGGAGCTGTTTTTT.

The chain carries TRBV28 and TRBJ2-2; D possibly uses TRBD1 or TRBD2 (6 bases each). Germline CDR1 is MDHEN and CDR2 is SYDVKM. Trimming cost V 6 bases and J 4 bases, with 12 bases left between them. The CDR3 consists of 14 residues. For the CDR3, the DNA is TGTGCCAGCAGCACCCGGGGGCGCACCGGGGAGCTGTTTTTT. This gives the protein CASSTRGRTGELFF.

The rearrangement uses TRBV5-6 and TRBJ1-2; 8 bases are shared with TRBD1. This CDR3 has 16 residues. Germline trimming cut 3 bases from V and 4 bases from J; bases unmatched to any gene: 11. Per germline, CDR1 SGHDT and CDR2 YYEEEE. Here the CDR3 DNA reads TGTGCCAGCAGCTCCCAGCGGACAGGGCGCGGCTATGGCTACACCTTC. Residues: CASSSQRTGRGYGYTF.

The V and J genes are TRBV19 and TRBJ2-7; D is perhaps TRBD1 (5 bases). The germline CDR1 and CDR2 sequences are LNHDA and SQIVND (reference sequence). Trimming took off 4 bases at V and 2 bases at J, with 15 bases between the two ends. The CDR3 contains 15 residues. As DNA, the CDR3 is TGTGCCAGTAGTACGCGCGACAGAAGAACCTACGAGCAGTACTTC. Encoded protein: CASSTRDRRTYEQYF.

The chain has TRBV19 and TRBJ2-7; D is possibly TRBD1 (6 bases). The ends were cut back, 6 bases at V and 2 bases at J, with 14 bases in the middle. The V gene's germline CDR1 is LNHDA and CDR2 SQIVND (reference sequence). The CDR3 covers 14 residues. CDR3 nucleotides: TGTGCCAGTAGATACCGGGACACCGCCTACGAGCAGTACTTC. It specifies CASRYRDTAYEQYF.

The V call is TRBV6-2 or TRBV6-3, the J call TRBJ1-5; 7 nucleotides line up with TRBD1. CDR1 is MNHEY and CDR2 is SVGEGT in the germline V gene. The CDR3 totals 17 residues. The trim removed 2 bases at V and 0 bases at J, leaving 7 bases unmatched. The CDR3 loop is CASSYPTGDLSNQPQHF. DNA of the CDR3: TGTGCCAGCAGTTACCCTACAGGGGATCTTAGCAATCAGCCCCAGCATTTT.

The chain has TRBV5-1 and TRBJ1-3, with D unresolved. This CDR3 is 14 amino acids long. The germline V gene has CDR1 SGHRS and CDR2 YFSETQ. V shed 0 bases and J shed 3 bases, with 7 bases lying between them. The CDR3 protein is CASSLGPVGNTIYF. In nucleotides, the CDR3 is TGCGCCAGCAGCTTGGGGCCTGTTGGAAACACCATATATTTT. The full variable domain, in which reference TRBV5-1 and TRBJ1-3 provide the parts outside the CDR3, is KAGVTQTPRYLIKTRGQQVTLSCSPISGHRSVSWYQQTPGQGLQFLFEYFSETQRNKGNFPGRFSGRQFSNSRSEMNVSTLELGDSALYLCASSLGPVGNTIYFGEGSWLTVV.

The V gene is TRBV6-5, the J gene TRBJ2-7; D possibly corresponds to TRBD2 (5 bases). In germline, CDR1 is MNHEY, CDR2 SVGAGI. The CDR3 spans 13 residues. Deletions cut 4 bases from V and 4 bases from J, with 11 bases between. This CDR3 is CASSWVPGYEQYF. The DNA of the CDR3 is TGTGCCAGCAGTTGGGTTCCGGGATACGAGCAGTACTTC.

This clone was seen a single time. The rearrangement joins TRBV7-9 to TRBJ1-3; no clear D. V was trimmed by 0 bases and J by 1 base, leaving 7 bases between them. The CDR3 is 15 amino acids. The V gene's germline CDR1 is SEHNR and CDR2 FQNEAQ (reference sequence). Here the CDR3 reads CASSLAETSGNTIYF. CDR3 bases: TGTGCCAGCAGCTTAGCGGAGACATCTGGAAACACCATATATTTT.

This chain links TRBV7-9 with TRBJ1-1, with D unresolved. Deletions cut 0 bases from V and 1 base from J, with 6 bases between. The CDR3 runs to 14 residues. Germline V gives CDR1 SEHNR, CDR2 FQNEAQ (reference sequence). This CDR3 reads CASSLAGPNTEAFF. The CDR3, as DNA: TGTGCCAGCAGCTTAGCTGGGCCGAACACTGAAGCTTTCTTT.

This clone was counted once. This chain uses TRBV9 with TRBJ2-7; D possibly corresponds to TRBD1 (5 bases). The CDR3 has 14 amino acids. Trimming took 4 bases from V and 2 from J, leaving 13 bases between them. CDR1 is SGDLS, CDR2 YYNGEE, per germline. This CDR3 reads CASSLQGTPYEQYF. In DNA, the CDR3 is TGTGCCAGCAGCCTCCAGGGAACCCCCTACGAGCAGTACTTC.

This rearrangement joins TRBV12-3 or TRBV12-4 to TRBJ1-1; D is ambiguous. CDR3 length: 13 residues. Deletions cut 2 bases from V and 4 bases from J, with 8 bases between. CDR3 in DNA: TGTGCCAGCAGTTTACAGTGGGGCACTGAAGCTTTCTTT. Translated: CASSLQWGTEAFF.

The rearrangement uses TRBV6-1 and TRBJ1-1; D is uncertain. V gave up 3 bases and J gave up 1 base, with 15 bases separating them. Germline V gene sequence: CDR1 MNHNS, CDR2 SASEGT. This CDR3 spans 16 amino acids. This CDR3 reads CASSDPRTLSNTEAFF. The CDR3 nucleotides read TGTGCCAGCAGTGACCCTAGGACCCTCTCGAACACTGAAGCTTTCTTT.

The V and J genes are TRBV2 and TRBJ2-2; D gene ambiguous. This CDR3 comprises 15 residues. The germline V and J ends were trimmed by 6 bases and 0 bases, with 11 bases remaining between them. Germline V gene sequence: CDR1 SNHLY, CDR2 FYNNEI. The CDR3 DNA reads as TGTGCCAGCAGGATCAGGATCGCGAACACCGGGGAGCTGTTTTTT. It yields the protein CASRIRIANTGELFF.

This chain uses TRBV24-1 with TRBJ1-3, with TRBD1 as a possible D gene (5 bases). The V and J ends lost 4 bases and 4 bases respectively, with 10 bases between them. CDR1 is KGHDR, CDR2 SFDVKD, per germline. CDR3 length: 14 amino acids. CDR3 residues: CATSDPGRGNTIYF. The CDR3 DNA reads as TGTGCCACCAGTGACCCGGGGCGGGGAAACACCATATATTTT.

The V and J genes are TRBV3-1 (or the pseudogene TRBV3-2) and TRBJ2-1, with TRBD2 identical over 8 bases. CDR1 and CDR2 from the germline V gene are LGHDT and YNNKEL (reference sequence). This CDR3 comprises 17 residues. Losses at the gene ends were 0 bases for V and 4 bases for J; bases not matched to a gene: 8. The CDR3 DNA is TGTGCCAGCAGCCAAGATATCGGCGGGGGGCCTTACAATGAGCAGTTCTTC. Translating it yields CASSQDIGGGPYNEQFF.

This rearrangement joins TRBV28 to TRBJ2-5; D is unclear. The CDR3 sequence is 12 residues long. Germline values: CDR1 MDHEN, CDR2 SYDVKM. The germline V and J ends were trimmed by 5 bases and 4 bases, with 8 bases remaining between them. DNA for the CDR3: TGTGCCAGCAGTCGTCCCGGAGAGACCCAGTACTTC. It is translated as CASSRPGETQYF.

The V gene is TRBV9, the J gene TRBJ2-2; possibly TRBD2 for D (6 bases). CDR3 size: 15 residues. CDR1 is SGDLS, CDR2 YYNGEE, per germline. V lost 3 bases and J 1 base, leaving 10 bases between the germline ends. CDR3 sequence reads: CASSAGLLNTGELFF. The CDR3 nucleotides are TGTGCCAGCAGCGCGGGACTCCTGAACACCGGGGAGCTGTTTTTT.

The chain employs TRBV7-2 and TRBJ1-5, with D unclear. The length of the CDR3 is 17 residues. V was cut by 2 bases and J by 0 bases, with 14 bases left in between. CDR1 is SGHTA and CDR2 is FQGNSA in the germline V gene. The CDR3 region has the DNA TGTGCCAGCAGCTTATCTCCTCTGGGGTATAGCAATCAGCCCCAGCATTTT. Translated: CASSLSPLGYSNQPQHF.

This chain links TRBV16 with TRBJ1-5; D is unresolved. Germline lookup yields CDR1 KGHSY and CDR2 FQNENV. There are 17 residues in the CDR3. V lost 2 bases and J 5 bases, leaving 19 bases between the germline ends. The CDR3 DNA is TGTGCCAGCAGCCAACCTTCCGGGCAGGCGCCCTATCAGCCCCAGCATTTT. It specifies CASSQPSGQAPYQPQHF. The entire variable domain, with the rest obtained from reference TRBV16 and TRBJ1-5, is as follows: GEEVAQTPKHLVRGEGQKAKLYCAPIKGHSYVFWYQQVLKNEFKFLISFQNENVFDETGMPKERFSAKCLPNSPCSLEIQATKLEDSAVYFCASSQPSGQAPYQPQHFGDGTRLSIL.